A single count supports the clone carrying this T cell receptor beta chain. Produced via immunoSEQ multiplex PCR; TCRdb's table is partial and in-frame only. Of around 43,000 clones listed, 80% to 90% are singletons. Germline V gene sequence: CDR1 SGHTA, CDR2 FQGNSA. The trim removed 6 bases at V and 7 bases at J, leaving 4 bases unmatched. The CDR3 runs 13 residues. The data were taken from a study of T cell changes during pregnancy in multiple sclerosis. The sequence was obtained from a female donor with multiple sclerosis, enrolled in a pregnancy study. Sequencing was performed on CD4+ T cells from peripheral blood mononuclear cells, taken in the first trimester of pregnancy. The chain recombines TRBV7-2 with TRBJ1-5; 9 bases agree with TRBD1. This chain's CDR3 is CASSYRGQQPQHF. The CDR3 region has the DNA TGTGCCAGCAGTTACAGGGGGCAACAGCCCCAGCATTTT.